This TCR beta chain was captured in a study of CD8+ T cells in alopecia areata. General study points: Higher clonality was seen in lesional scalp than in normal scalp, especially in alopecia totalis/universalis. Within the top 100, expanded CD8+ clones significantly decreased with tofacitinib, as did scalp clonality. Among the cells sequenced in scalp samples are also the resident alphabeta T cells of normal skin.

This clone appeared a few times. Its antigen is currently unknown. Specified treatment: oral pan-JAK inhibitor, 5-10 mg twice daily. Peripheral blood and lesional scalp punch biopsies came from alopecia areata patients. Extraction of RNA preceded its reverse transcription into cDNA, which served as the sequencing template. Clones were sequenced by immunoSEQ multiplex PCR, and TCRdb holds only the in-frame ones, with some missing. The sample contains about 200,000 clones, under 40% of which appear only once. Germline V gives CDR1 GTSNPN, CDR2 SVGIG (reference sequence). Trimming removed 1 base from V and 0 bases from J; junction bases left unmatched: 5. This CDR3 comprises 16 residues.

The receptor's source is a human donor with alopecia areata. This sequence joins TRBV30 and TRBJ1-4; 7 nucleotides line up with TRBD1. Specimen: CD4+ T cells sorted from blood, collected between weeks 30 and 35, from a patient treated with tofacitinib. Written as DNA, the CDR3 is TGTGCCTGGAGTGCCGCCGGACAGGCAACTAATGAAAAACTGTTTTTT. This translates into CAWSAAGQATNEKLFF.